The T cell receptor (beta chain) described here comes from a study of diagnostic markers for celiac disease. This clonotype shows up as medium-sized (0.01 to 0.1%) by frequency. Germline CDR1 reads KGHSH; CDR2 reads LQKENI. CDR3 length: 14 amino acids. TCRdb re-called the reads and catalogs CDR3 proteins one per entry, DNA excluded. With roughly 430 distinct CDR3 sequences in the sample, the ten largest clones hold roughly 25%. Sequencing was done on a sample of either unsorted cells or a sorted T cell fraction (not recorded which). The receptor's source is a human donor. The rearrangement uses TRBV18 and TRBJ2-7. This CDR3 is CASSEATDSYEQYF.